One T cell receptor (beta chain) is described in this entry. The antigen is undetermined. Sequencing targeted TCR beta in T cells from blood (CD8+ and CD4+). It was negative isolation that provided the CD8+ and CD4+ T cells, whereas TEMRA cells were enriched by FACS. This sample was taken from a study of CD8 T cells in Susac syndrome. Study-wide findings and caveats: The authors acknowledged that their TCR sequencing and HLA analysis involved a relatively small number of individuals.

After extraction with the RNeasy kit, about 0.45 to 1 ug of the RNA was reverse transcribed using random hexamers. Amplification of TCR beta CDR3 by immunoSEQ multiplex PCR spanned 54 Vbeta and 13 Jbeta. TCRdb processed the immunoSEQ multiplex PCR reads anew with MiXCR; each CDR3 protein has one entry. This table has about 210,000 distinct CDR3 sequences, around 95% appearing once. The ends lost 3 bases at V and 3 bases at J; junction bases unmatched: 7. The CDR3 is made up of 16 amino acids. Germline values: CDR1 SGDLS, CDR2 YYNGEE. The TCR was taken from a human donor in good health. Sequenced sample: CD4+ T cells from PBMCs. The rearrangement joins TRBV9 to TRBJ1-4; TRBD1 matches 8 bases. CDR3 region: CASSATGQAANEKLFF. DNA of the CDR3: TGTGCCAGCAGCGCGACGGGACAGGCGGCTAATGAAAAACTGTTTTTT.